This T cell receptor (beta chain) was found in a study of T cells in Graves' hyperthyroidism and ophthalmopathy. A remark on this clonotype: A much larger clone differs by one base, so this may be a read error.

There were TCR beta CDR3 regions amplified from RNA transcripts. The HTBI primer set was used in a first-round RT-PCR of the TCR CDR3. Each CDR3 protein is one row after TCRdb ran MiXCR on the multiplex PCR reads. Seen here are nearly 750,000 distinct CDR3 sequences, around 40% observed once, and the top ten hold roughly 30%. The CDR3 consists of 13 residues. Germline CDR1 is SEHNR and CDR2 is FQNEAQ (reference sequence). Graves' hyperthyroidism without ophthalmopathy progression within 18 months was termed stable. Aged 18 to 65, the patients had hyperthyroidism that was newly diagnosed and had lasted under 2 months. Uncontrolled infection, other autoimmune disease, pregnancy or lactation barred patients from enrollment. This sample holds PBMCs from approximately 9 ml fresh peripheral blood.

The material sequenced was blood. This chain connects TRBV7-9 to TRBJ1-1; D is possibly TRBD1 (6 bases). This clonotype was obtained from a woman aged 40 to 50 with Graves' hyperthyroidism. CDR3 sequence (DNA): TGTGCCAGCAGCTTAGTAGGGGGACTTGAAGCTTCCTTT. Residues: CASSLVGGLEASF.